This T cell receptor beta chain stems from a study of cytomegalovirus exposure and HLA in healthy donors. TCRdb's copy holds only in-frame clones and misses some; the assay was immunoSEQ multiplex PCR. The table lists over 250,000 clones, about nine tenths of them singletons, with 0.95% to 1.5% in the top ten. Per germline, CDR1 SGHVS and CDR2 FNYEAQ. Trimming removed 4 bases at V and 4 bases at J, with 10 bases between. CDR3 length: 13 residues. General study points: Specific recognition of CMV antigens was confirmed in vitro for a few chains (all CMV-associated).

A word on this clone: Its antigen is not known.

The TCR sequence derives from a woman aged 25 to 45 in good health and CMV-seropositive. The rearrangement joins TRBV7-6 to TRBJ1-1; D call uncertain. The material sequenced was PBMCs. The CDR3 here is CASSSRASTEAFF. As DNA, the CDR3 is TGTGCCAGCAGCTCTAGGGCATCCACTGAAGCTTTCTTT.